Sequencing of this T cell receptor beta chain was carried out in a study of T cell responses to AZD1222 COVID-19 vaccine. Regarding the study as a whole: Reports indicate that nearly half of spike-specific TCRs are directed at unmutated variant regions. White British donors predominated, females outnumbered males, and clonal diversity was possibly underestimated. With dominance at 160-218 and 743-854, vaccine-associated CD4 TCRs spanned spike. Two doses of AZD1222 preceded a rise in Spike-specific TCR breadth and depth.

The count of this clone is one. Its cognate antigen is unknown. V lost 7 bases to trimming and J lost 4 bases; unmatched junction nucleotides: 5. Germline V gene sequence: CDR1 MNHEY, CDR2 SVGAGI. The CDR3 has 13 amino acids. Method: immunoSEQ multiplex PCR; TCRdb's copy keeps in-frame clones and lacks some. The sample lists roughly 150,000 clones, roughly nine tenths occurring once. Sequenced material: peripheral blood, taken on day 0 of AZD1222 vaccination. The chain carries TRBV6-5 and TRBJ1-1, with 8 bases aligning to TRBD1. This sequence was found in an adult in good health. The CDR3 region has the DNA TGTGCCAGCAACATCAGGGGGCCCACTGAAGCTTTCTTT. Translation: CASNIRGPTEAFF.